The rows below give T cell receptor beta chains drawn from one sample of a study of OX40 agonist ivuxolimab in advanced cancers. Profiling relied on immunoSEQ multiplex PCR, and the TCRdb table lists in-frame clones only, not all of them. The table includes roughly 75,000 clones, around four fifths detected once. The starting material was CD4+ or CD8+ T cells sorted from blood, obtained in a trial of the OX40 agonist ivuxolimab. These receptors all stem from an adult with an advanced solid tumor such as melanoma, head and neck, liver or kidney cancer. Each CDR3 is given with its conserved first and last residue. The D gene is left open where the match is weak. A clone size is listed for some rows: how often the clone was seen (once, few, many), or a class if it is expanded.

.,.,TRBJ1-5,TRBV27,CASSLSSVGQPQHF,TGTGCCAGCAGTTTATCTTCGGTCGGTCAGCCCCAGCATTTT
.,.,TRBJ2-7,TRBV30,CAWSKMLSEQYF,TGTGCCTGGAGTAAAATGCTATCGGAGCAGTACTTC
.,.,TRBJ1-1,TRBV5-1,CASSLAPGGGRDTEAFF,TGCGCCAGCAGCTTGGCCCCCGGTGGGGGAAGAGACACTGAAGCTTTCTTT
TRBD1,.,TRBJ1-4,TRBV19,CASSRRDRGSTNEKLFF,TGTGCCAGTAGTCGCCGGGACAGGGGTTCAACTAATGAAAAACTGTTTTTT
.,.,TRBJ1-6,TRBV6-5,CASSYWGEFNSPLHF,TGTGCCAGCAGTTACTGGGGGGAGTTTAATTCACCCCTCCACTTT
.,.,TRBJ2-3,TRBV5-1,CASSNTLDSSTDTQYF,TGCGCCAGCAGCAATACACTCGACTCCAGCACAGATACGCAGTATTTT
.,.,TRBJ1-5,TRBV6-7,CASSSWQRNQPQHF,TGTGCCAGCAGTTCGTGGCAGAGAAATCAGCCCCAGCATTTT
TRBD2,.,TRBJ2-1,TRBV7-9,CASSSGLAGAAGSYNEQFF,TGTGCCAGCAGCTCGGGACTAGCGGGGGCTGCGGGTTCCTACAATGAGCAGTTCTTC
.,.,TRBJ2-2,TRBV7-6,CASLTGENTGELFF,TGTGCCAGCCTAACGGGAGAGAACACCGGGGAGCTGTTTTTT
.,few,TRBJ1-6,TRBV7-9,CASRRGDSPLHF,TGTGCCAGCCGTAGAGGGGATTCACCCCTCCACTTT
TRBD1,.,TRBJ1-1,TRBV6-5,CASQRDRGNTEAFF,TGTGCCAGCCAGCGGGACAGAGGTAACACTGAAGCTTTCTTT
TRBD1,once,TRBJ2-7,TRBV18,CASSLTGGSKEQYF,TGTGCCAGCTCACTTACAGGGGGGTCGAAAGAGCAGTACTTC
.,.,TRBJ2-1,TRBV18,CASSPPPSDEQFF,TGTGCCAGCTCACCACCTCCAAGCGATGAGCAGTTCTTC
.,.,TRBJ1-1,TRBV2,CASRPGTTTATEAFF,TGTGCCAGCAGGCCCGGGACAACCACCGCCACTGAAGCTTTCTTT
.,.,TRBJ2-1,TRBV5-1,CASSYTTGGNEQFF,TGCGCCAGCAGCTACACGACCGGGGGCAATGAGCAGTTCTTC
.,few,TRBJ2-2,TRBV6-4,CASSPALAGELFF,TGTGCCAGCAGTCCCGCGTTAGCCGGGGAGCTGTTTTTT